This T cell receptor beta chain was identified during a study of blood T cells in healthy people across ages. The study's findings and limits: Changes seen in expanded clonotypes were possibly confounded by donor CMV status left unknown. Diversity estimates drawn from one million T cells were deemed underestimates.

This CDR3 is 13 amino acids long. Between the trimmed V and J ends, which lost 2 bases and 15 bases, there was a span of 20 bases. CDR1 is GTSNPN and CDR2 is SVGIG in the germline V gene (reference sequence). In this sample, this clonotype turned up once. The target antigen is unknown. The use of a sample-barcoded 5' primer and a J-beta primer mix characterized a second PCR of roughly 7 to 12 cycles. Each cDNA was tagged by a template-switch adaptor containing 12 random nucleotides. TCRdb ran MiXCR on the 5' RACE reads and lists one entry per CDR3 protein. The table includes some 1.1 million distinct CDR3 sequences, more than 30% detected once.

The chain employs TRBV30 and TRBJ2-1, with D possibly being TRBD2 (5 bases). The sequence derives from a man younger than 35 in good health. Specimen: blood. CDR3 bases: TGTGCCTGGAGTACCCTGGTCGCCCAAGCGGTGTTCTTC. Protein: CAWSTLVAQAVFF.